What follows describes a single T cell receptor (beta chain). This sample stems from a study of blood T cell repertoires in COVID-19. The repertoire was sequenced with immunoSEQ multiplex PCR; TCRdb's copy has only in-frame clones and lacks some. The sample shows around 260,000 clones, about nine tenths of them seen only once. The V end lost 3 bases, the J end lost 8 bases, and 13 bases lay between the germline ends. Per germline, CDR1 GTSNPN and CDR2 SVGIG (reference sequence). The CDR3 is 12 amino acids. The clonotype originates from a woman aged 30 to 39 with COVID-19, enrolled during active disease. The rearrangement links TRBV30 to TRBJ1-2; maybe TRBD1 (6 bases). Sequencing input: peripheral blood. CDR3 protein: CAWRRDIEGYTF. CDR3 DNA: TGTGCCTGGAGGAGGGACATCGAGGGCTACACCTTC.